Below, 29 T cell receptor beta chains from the same sample are listed, as sequenced in a study of T cell repertoires in cytomegalovirus infection (dated by TCRdb to between 2017 and 2020). The antigens these receptors bind are not known. The treatment or condition label here, explained by the study, means: in vitro stimulation with specific CMV peptide epitopes to enrich CMV-specific T cells. The sample was run on an Illumina HiSeq 1500. The public reads were reprocessed in TCRdb via fastp at Q25 and MiXCR, keeping in-frame beta chains. Every CDR3 protein is listed once, alongside the most common genes and DNA of its rows. Present in this sample are some 560,000 distinct CDR3 sequences, over 35% of which were seen just once. The top ten clonotypes cover around 50% of the sample. Sequences were derived from cultured PBMCs, sampled from culture after CMV antigen stimulation. These receptors originate from a human donor in good health (CMV status not recorded). Some clones in this sample may be carry-over from other donors' samples.

This clonotype was counted only a few times. This chain links TRBV12-3 or TRBV12-4 with TRBJ2-3; 9 bases are a match to TRBD2. The V and J ends lost 6 bases and 0 bases, in that order; junction bases with no gene match: 10. The CDR3 contains 17 residues. The CDR3 nucleotides read TGTGCCAGCAGCCATAGCGGGGGTCCTGCTAGCACAGATACGCAGTATTTT. Encoded protein: CASSHSGGPASTDTQYF.

The CDR3 loop reads CASSQATGQGTGGNEKLFF. The CDR3, as DNA: TGTGCCAGCAGCCAGGCCACGGGACAGGGGACCGGGGGGAATGAAAAACTGTTTTTT. The V gene is TRBV4-2, the J gene TRBJ1-4; 10 nucleotides agree with TRBD1. The CDR3 contains 19 residues. V shed 3 bases and J 5 bases; nucleotides not matched to a gene: 15. CDR1 and CDR2 from the germline V gene are LGHNA and YNFKEQ.

This chain links TRBV4-1 with TRBJ2-1; D possibly corresponds to TRBD1 (5 bases). The CDR3 extends over 13 amino acids. Trimming shortened V by 4 bases and J by 8 bases, and 12 bases separated the two germline ends. Germline CDR1 MGHRA, CDR2 YSYEKL. Written as DNA, the CDR3 is TGCGCCAGCAGCCGCAACAGGTACGATGAGCAGTTCTTC. Protein: CASSRNRYDEQFF.

This clonotype was recorded a few times. This chain joins TRBV7-2 and TRBJ1-2, with TRBD1 identical over 9 bases. V gave up 5 bases and J gave up 8 bases; unmatched junction bases: 9. Per the germline V gene, CDR1 is SGHTA and CDR2 is FQGNSA. The CDR3 has 14 amino acids. CDR3 in amino acids: CASSPLRQGEGYTF. The CDR3 nucleotides are TGTGCCAGCAGCCCCCTGAGACAGGGGGAGGGCTACACCTTC.

This clonotype was found a few times. The chain uses TRBV7-2 and TRBJ1-2; TRBD1 matches 7 bases. This CDR3 has 14 residues. Trimming at V came to 5 bases and at J to 1 base, leaving 4 bases not matched to a gene. The germline V gene encodes CDR1 SGHTA and CDR2 FQGNSA. The CDR3: CASSPGQVNYGYTF. The CDR3 bases are TGTGCCAGCAGCCCCGGACAGGTTAACTATGGCTACACCTTC. The whole variable domain, remainder taken from reference TRBV7-2 and TRBJ1-2, is GAGVSQSPSNKVTEKGKDVELRCDPISGHTALYWYRQSLGQGLEFLIYFQGNSAPDKSGLPSDRFSAERTGGSVSTLTIQRTQQEDSAVYLCASSPGQVNYGYTFGSGTRLTVV.

The V call is TRBV11-2, the J call TRBJ2-3, with a tentative D call TRBD2 (6 bases). Trimming removed 5 bases from V and 6 bases from J, with 12 bases in between. Germline CDR1 is SGHAT and CDR2 is FQNNGV. This CDR3 comprises 13 residues. The CDR3 sequence: CASSALRGDTQYF. The CDR3 region has the DNA TGTGCCAGCAGCGCCCTCCGGGGGGATACGCAGTATTTT.

This chain uses TRBV18 with TRBJ2-3, with a weak D call TRBD1 (6 bases). V dropped 3 bases and J dropped 8 bases, with 12 bases sitting between them. Per the germline V gene, CDR1 is KGHSH and CDR2 is LQKENI. There are 13 residues in the CDR3. DNA of the CDR3: TGTGCCAGCTCACCCACAGGGTTAATTACGCAGTATTTT. Translated, it gives CASSPTGLITQYF.

This clonotype was recorded only once. Being one base from a much bigger clone, this may be a read error. The chain has TRBV7-2 and TRBJ1-5; D uncertain. The V gene's germline CDR1 is SGHTA and CDR2 FQGNSA. CDR3 length: 17 amino acids. CDR3 nucleotide sequence: TGTGCCAGCAGCGGGTGGTCCGGCCAGGACTACAATCAGCCCCGGCATTTT. It translates to CASSGWSGQDYNQPRHF. The variable domain in full, completed from reference TRBV7-2 and TRBJ1-5, reads GAGVSQSPSNKVTEKGKDVELRCDPISGHTALYWYRQSLGQGLEFLIYFQGNSAPDKSGLPSDRFSAERTGGSVSTLTIQRTQQEDSAVYLCASSGWSGQDYNQPRHFGDGTRLSIL.

This clonotype was picked up a small number of times. This chain uses TRBV7-2 with TRBJ2-5; D is undetermined. CDR1 and CDR2 (germline): SGHTA, FQGNSA. The CDR3 runs to 15 residues. Trimming removed 3 bases at V and 4 bases at J, with 15 bases between. The CDR3 DNA sequence: TGTGCCAGCAGCTTCATATGGTCCACCAGAGAGACCCAGTACTTC. Translating gives CASSFIWSTRETQYF.

The rearrangement uses TRBV12-3 or TRBV12-4 and TRBJ1-2, with D maybe TRBD1 (5 bases). The ends were cut back, 0 bases at V and 5 bases at J, with 10 bases in the middle. This CDR3 is 14 amino acids long. CDR3 region: CASSLAMGGYGYTF. In DNA form, the CDR3 reads TGTGCCAGCAGTTTAGCTATGGGGGGGTATGGCTACACCTTC.

This clonotype came up a few times. V is TRBV12-3 or TRBV12-4 and J is TRBJ1-4; D gene ambiguous. The ends were cut back, 3 bases at V and 6 bases at J, with 5 bases in the middle. The CDR3 is 12 amino acids. CDR3 region: CASSFFHEKLFF. CDR3 sequence (DNA): TGTGCCAGCAGTTTCTTCCATGAAAAACTGTTTTTT.

The rearrangement links TRBV20-1 to TRBJ1-1; tentative D call: TRBD1 (5 bases). The CDR3 spans 14 residues. The germline V gene has CDR1 DFQATT and CDR2 SNEGSKA (reference sequence). Trimming removed 5 bases at V and 1 base at J, with 14 bases between. CDR3 region: CSARPQDRNTEAFF. CDR3 bases: TGCAGTGCTCGACCACAGGACCGGAACACTGAAGCTTTCTTT.

This clonotype was counted between two and nine times. This chain joins TRBV11-2 and TRBJ2-5; the D is unclear. Germline assignment: CDR1 SGHAT and CDR2 FQNNGV. The CDR3 extends over 16 amino acids. Trimming pared 1 base from V and 0 bases from J, leaving 12 bases between. The CDR3 loop is CASSLGVRGYQETQYF. The CDR3 region has the DNA TGTGCCAGCAGCTTAGGGGTCCGAGGCTACCAAGAGACCCAGTACTTC.

The V and J genes are TRBV20-1 and TRBJ2-3, with a tentative D call TRBD2 (7 bases). CDR3 length: 15 amino acids. Trimming stripped 6 bases from V and 1 base from J, with 17 bases between. Germline values: CDR1 DFQATT, CDR2 SNEGSKA (reference sequence). The CDR3 sequence is CSAPRGGGRTDTQYF. The CDR3 bases are TGCAGTGCCCCGCGGGGCGGGGGCCGCACAGATACGCAGTATTTT.

This sequence joins TRBV6-1 and TRBJ1-1; a possible D gene is TRBD1 (6 bases). CDR1 is MNHNS, CDR2 SASEGT, per germline. The CDR3 contains 14 residues. V was shortened by 5 bases and J by 3 bases, with 13 bases between the two germline ends. This chain's CDR3 is CASSYREADTEAFF. CDR3 DNA: TGTGCCAGCAGTTACAGGGAGGCGGACACTGAAGCTTTCTTT.

The V call is TRBV18, the J call TRBJ1-6; D gene uncertain. This CDR3 region has 13 residues. Germline values: CDR1 KGHSH, CDR2 LQKENI. Trimming removed 3 bases from V and 11 bases from J, with 11 bases in between. This chain's CDR3 is CASSPDPGTPLHF. The CDR3 coding sequence is TGTGCCAGCTCACCGGATCCGGGGACACCCCTCCACTTT. The whole variable domain, filled in from reference TRBV18 and TRBJ1-6, reads NAGVMQNPRHLVRRRGQEARLRCSPMKGHSHVYWYRQLPEEGLKFMVYLQKENIIDESGMPKERFSAEFPKEGPSILRIQQVVRGDSAAYFCASSPDPGTPLHFGNGTRLTVT.

This clonotype was observed a few times. V and J are TRBV12-3 or TRBV12-4 and TRBJ2-5; D call uncertain. V was trimmed by 3 bases and J by 5 bases, leaving 16 bases between them. The CDR3 spans 15 residues. CDR3: CASSLPVPGKETQYF. The CDR3 coding sequence is TGTGCCAGCAGTTTGCCGGTCCCTGGGAAGGAGACCCAGTACTTC.

The chain links TRBV28 to TRBJ2-1; D unresolved. The germline V gene has CDR1 MDHEN and CDR2 SYDVKM. V was pared by 5 bases and J by 8 bases, with 13 bases between. The CDR3 consists of 13 residues. CDR3 in amino acids: CASSPPAVDEQFF. The CDR3 DNA reads as TGTGCCAGCAGTCCCCCGGCCGTGGATGAGCAGTTCTTC.

This chain connects TRBV4-1 to TRBJ2-4; no clear D. Germline V gene sequence: CDR1 MGHRA, CDR2 YSYEKL. V lost 0 bases and J lost 3, with 9 bases in between. This CDR3 has 15 residues. CDR3 loop: CASSQEGFDKNIQYF. For the CDR3, the DNA is TGCGCCAGCAGCCAAGAGGGTTTTGACAAAAACATTCAGTACTTC.

As for this clonotype: The germline gene is not matched at one end of the junction; a read error may be the cause. The rearrangement uses TRBV7-2 and TRBJ2-5; 11 nucleotides line up with TRBD2. Germline V gene sequence: CDR1 SGHTA, CDR2 FQGNSA. The CDR3 extends over 14 amino acids. CDR3 region: CASSLTSGIETHYF. The CDR3 nucleotides are TGTGCCAGCAGCTTGACTAGCGGGATCGAGACCCATTACTTC.

This clonotype was picked up a small number of times. The V call is TRBV10-3, the J call TRBJ2-7, with 9 positions matching TRBD1. Trimming removed 8 bases from V and 5 bases from J; junction bases left unmatched: 7. This CDR3 is 13 amino acids long. Germline CDR1 is ENHRY and CDR2 is SYGVKD. The CDR3 region is CAIGRDRADEQYF. The CDR3 DNA sequence: TGTGCCATCGGTCGGGACAGGGCCGACGAGCAGTACTTC.

Only a few counts were recorded for this clonotype. The rearrangement joins TRBV7-6 to TRBJ2-1, with 8 bases that match TRBD2. The CDR3 totals 19 residues. CDR1 is SGHVS, CDR2 FNYEAQ, per germline. V shed 5 bases, J shed 0 bases, and the junction held 15 bases outside the gene matches. The CDR3 protein is CASSPWRSGGPSSYNEQFF. CDR3 sequence (DNA): TGTGCCAGCAGCCCTTGGAGAAGCGGGGGCCCCAGCTCCTACAATGAGCAGTTCTTC.

The chain employs TRBV20-1 and TRBJ2-1; 7 bases line up with TRBD2. Germline V gene lookup returns CDR1 DFQATT and CDR2 SNEGSKA (reference sequence). This CDR3 region has 13 residues. After removal of 3 bases from V and 10 bases from J, the junction contained 9 bases not matched to a gene. The CDR3 spells CSASRSSGTEQFF. CDR3 sequence (DNA): TGCAGTGCTAGTAGATCAAGCGGGACGGAGCAGTTCTTC.

The CDR3 sequence: CASSPGTDEKLFF. For the CDR3, the DNA is TGTGCCAGCTCACCCGGGACGGATGAAAAACTGTTTTTT. The chain uses TRBV18 and TRBJ1-4, with D tentatively TRBD1 (5 bases). This CDR3 is built from 13 residues. CDR1 KGHSH and CDR2 LQKENI come from the germline V gene. Between the trimmed V and J ends, which lost 3 bases and 6 bases, there was a span of 8 bases. Full variable domain (remainder filled in from reference TRBV18 and TRBJ1-4): NAGVMQNPRHLVRRRGQEARLRCSPMKGHSHVYWYRQLPEEGLKFMVYLQKENIIDESGMPKERFSAEFPKEGPSILRIQQVVRGDSAAYFCASSPGTDEKLFFGSGTQLSVL.

This clonotype was counted a few times. This rearrangement joins TRBV12-5 to TRBJ2-2; no clear D. Trimming took off 1 base at V and 7 bases at J, with 4 bases between the two ends. Germline V CDR1 and CDR2: LGHNT, FRNRAP. The CDR3 runs 12 residues. The CDR3 nucleotides read TGTGCTAGTGGTTTGGGGGTCGGGGAGCTGTTTTTT. Its protein product is CASGLGVGELFF.

The chain joins TRBV5-4 to TRBJ2-1; D is possibly TRBD1 or TRBD2 (6 bases each). This CDR3 contains 16 residues. Trimming took off 2 bases at V and 1 base at J, with 13 bases between the two ends. Germline loops: CDR1 SGHNT, CDR2 YYREEE (reference sequence). The CDR3 loop is CASSLTRRGSYNEQFF. The DNA of the CDR3 is TGTGCCAGCAGCTTAACACGGAGGGGGTCCTACAATGAGCAGTTCTTC.

The chain combines TRBV12-3 or TRBV12-4 with TRBJ2-5; no clear D gene. Trimming cost V 1 base and J 5 bases, with 11 bases left between them. The CDR3 totals 14 residues. The CDR3 here is CASSLVGVAETQYF. The CDR3 DNA reads as TGTGCCAGCAGTTTAGTGGGTGTGGCGGAGACCCAGTACTTC.

This clonotype occurred many times. The gene calls are TRBV7-8 and TRBJ2-6; TRBD2 is a possible D gene (6 bases). The CDR3 spans 20 residues. The germline V gene encodes CDR1 SGHVS and CDR2 FQNEAQ. V lost 3 bases and J 0 bases, leaving 21 bases between the germline ends. The CDR3 DNA sequence: TGTGCCAGCAGCTTCCCCCTACGGGGCGGGACGACCTCTGGGGCCAACGTCCTGACTTTC. Encoded protein: CASSFPLRGGTTSGANVLTF.

V gene TRBV7-6 combines with J gene TRBJ2-7; TRBD1 agrees at 8 bases. The trim removed 1 base at V and 6 bases at J, leaving 5 bases unmatched. The CDR3 loop spans 14 amino acids. CDR1 and CDR2 (germline): SGHVS, FNYEAQ. The CDR3 sequence: CASSLDATGAEQYF. The CDR3, as DNA: TGTGCCAGCAGCTTAGATGCGACAGGGGCCGAGCAGTACTTC.